This entry lists 8 T cell receptor beta chains sequenced from one sample in a study of blood T cell repertoires in COVID-19. Method: immunoSEQ multiplex PCR; TCRdb's copy keeps in-frame clones and lacks some. The sample contains more than 80,000 clones, 82% of which appear only once. The specimen sequenced was peripheral blood. These receptors came from a man in his fifties or sixties with active or convalescent COVID-19.

The chain carries TRBV12-5 and TRBJ2-2, with TRBD1 matching over 10 bases. J lost 0 bases, V lost 1 base, and 2 bases had no gene match. Per the germline V gene, CDR1 is LGHNT and CDR2 is FRNRAP. This CDR3 region has 17 residues. CDR3 sequence reads: CASGLGQGAPNTGELFF. Here the CDR3 DNA reads TGTGCTAGTGGTTTGGGACAGGGGGCGCCGAACACCGGGGAGCTGTTTTTT.

CDR3 protein: CASRQGAVYGYTF. For the CDR3, the DNA is TGTGCCAGCAGACAGGGGGCTGTCTATGGCTACACCTTC. The chain recombines TRBV6-5 with TRBJ1-2; 9 bases fit TRBD1. CDR3 length: 13 residues. Germline CDR1 reads MNHEY; CDR2 reads SVGAGI. The J segment lost 4 bases and the V segment lost 6 bases, leaving 3 bases of the junction unmatched.

The chain joins TRBV6-5 to TRBJ2-5; D possibly corresponds to TRBD2 (5 bases). This CDR3 has 13 amino acids. Germline CDR1 and CDR2: MNHEY and SVGAGI. The V end was cut by 7 bases, the J end by 4 bases, with 13 bases between. For the CDR3, the DNA is TGTGCCAGCACTGCGCGGAGGTTAGAGACCCAGTACTTC. Translation gives CASTARRLETQYF.

V usage is TRBV6-5 and J usage is TRBJ2-3, with 10 nucleotides matching TRBD1. Per germline, CDR1 MNHEY and CDR2 SVGAGI. The CDR3 extends over 14 amino acids. V lost 8 bases, J lost 6 bases, and 8 bases stayed unmatched. The DNA of the CDR3 is TGTGCCAGCGTCCGGGACAGGGGAATGGATACGCAGTATTTT. Translation gives CASVRDRGMDTQYF.

V and J are TRBV7-2 and TRBJ1-2, with 8 bases that match TRBD1. The CDR3 contains 15 residues. Germline loops: CDR1 SGHTA, CDR2 FQGNSA. V gave up 4 bases and J gave up 7 bases; unmatched junction bases: 11. CDR3 sequence reads: CASSSTGTGGPGYTF. The CDR3 DNA reads TGTGCCAGCAGCTCGACCGGGACAGGTGGTCCTGGCTACACCTTC.

The chain combines TRBV4-3 with TRBJ2-1, with D possibly TRBD2 on 5 matching bases. The CDR3 contains 15 residues. Deletions cut 1 base from V and 8 bases from J, with 15 bases between. The germline gives CDR1 LGHNA, CDR2 YSLEER. DNA of the CDR3: TGCGCCAGCAGCCAAGTCCGAGATTTCGGGGATGAGCAGTTCTTC. It yields the protein CASSQVRDFGDEQFF.

V and J are TRBV28 and TRBJ1-2; 9 nucleotides line up with TRBD1. The CDR3 loop spans 13 amino acids. The V segment lost 5 bases and the J segment 7 bases; nucleotides outside the gene matches: 5. Germline V gives CDR1 MDHEN, CDR2 SYDVKM. The CDR3 protein is CASSPGQGGGYTF. The DNA for the CDR3 is TGTGCCAGCAGTCCGGGACAGGGAGGTGGCTACACCTTC.

The chain recombines TRBV6-1 with TRBJ1-6; D is perhaps TRBD1 (6 bases). V lost 2 bases and J lost 7, with 12 bases in between. The germline V gene encodes CDR1 MNHNS and CDR2 SASEGT. CDR3 length: 15 amino acids. DNA for the CDR3: TGTGCCAGCAGTGAATTAGTGGGGGCGAATTCACCCCTCCACTTT. Amino acids: CASSELVGANSPLHF.